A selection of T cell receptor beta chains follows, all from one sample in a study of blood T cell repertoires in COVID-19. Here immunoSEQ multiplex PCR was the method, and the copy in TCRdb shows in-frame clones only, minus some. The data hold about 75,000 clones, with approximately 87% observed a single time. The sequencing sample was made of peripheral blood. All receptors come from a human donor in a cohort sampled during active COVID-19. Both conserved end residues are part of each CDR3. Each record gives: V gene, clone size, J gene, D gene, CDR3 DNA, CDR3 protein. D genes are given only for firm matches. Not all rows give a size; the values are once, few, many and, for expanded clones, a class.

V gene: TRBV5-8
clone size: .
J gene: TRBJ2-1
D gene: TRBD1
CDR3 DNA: TGTGCCAGCAGCCATGACAGGGACTACAATGAGCAGTTCTTC
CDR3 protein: CASSHDRDYNEQFF

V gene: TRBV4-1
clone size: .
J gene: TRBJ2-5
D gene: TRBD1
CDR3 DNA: TGCGCCAGCAGCCAAGACCAGGGGGCGCGTGAGACCCAGTACTTC
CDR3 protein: CASSQDQGARETQYF

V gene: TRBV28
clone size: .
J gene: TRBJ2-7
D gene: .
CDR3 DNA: TGTGCCAGCAGTTTTAGTCGCCCCTACGAGCAGTACTTC
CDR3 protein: CASSFSRPYEQYF

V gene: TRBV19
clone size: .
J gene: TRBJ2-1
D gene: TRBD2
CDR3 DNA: TGTGCCAGTAGCCCCCAAGCGGGGGGTTTGGGGGATGAGCAGTTCTTC
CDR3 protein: CASSPQAGGLGDEQFF

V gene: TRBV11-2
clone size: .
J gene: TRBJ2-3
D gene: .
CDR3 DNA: TGTGCCAGCAGCTTATTCGGGTGGGGCACAGATACGCAGTATTTT
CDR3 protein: CASSLFGWGTDTQYF

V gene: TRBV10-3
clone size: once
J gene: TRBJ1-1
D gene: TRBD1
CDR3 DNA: TGTGCCACAAGGACAGGGGGAGACAAAGCTTTCTTT
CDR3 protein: CATRTGGDKAFF

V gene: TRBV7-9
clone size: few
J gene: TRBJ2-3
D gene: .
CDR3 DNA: TGTGCCAGCAGCTTAGCGGGGGCCGGGTCAAATACGCAGTATTTT
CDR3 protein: CASSLAGAGSNTQYF

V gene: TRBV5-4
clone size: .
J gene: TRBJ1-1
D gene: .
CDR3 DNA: TGTGCCAGCAGCTTGGAATGGTTGGGGCGCACTGAAGCTTTCTTT
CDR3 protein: CASSLEWLGRTEAFF

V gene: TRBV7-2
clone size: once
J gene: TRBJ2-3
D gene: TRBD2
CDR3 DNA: TGTGCCAGCAGCCAACTAGCGGTGCTCACAGATACGCAGTATTTT
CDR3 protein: CASSQLAVLTDTQYF

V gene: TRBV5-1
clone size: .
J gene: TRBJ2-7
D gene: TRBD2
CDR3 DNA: TGCGCCAGCAGCTTAGGGACTAGCGGGGGCTACGAGCAGTACTTC
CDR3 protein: CASSLGTSGGYEQYF

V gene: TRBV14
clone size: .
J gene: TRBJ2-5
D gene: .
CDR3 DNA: TGTGCCAGCAACCGGTACCAAGAGACCCAGTACTTC
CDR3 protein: CASNRYQETQYF

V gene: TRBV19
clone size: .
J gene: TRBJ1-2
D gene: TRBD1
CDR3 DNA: TGTGCCAGTAGTAAACAGGGGGCCTACTATGGCTACACCTTC
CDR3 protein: CASSKQGAYYGYTF

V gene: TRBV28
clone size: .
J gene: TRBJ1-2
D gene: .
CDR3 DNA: TGTGCCAGCAGTTTGCTTACAGGGAACTATGGCTACACCTTC
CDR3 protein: CASSLLTGNYGYTF

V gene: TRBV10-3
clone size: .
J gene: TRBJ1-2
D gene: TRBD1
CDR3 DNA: TGTGCCATCTCTGTGGCCGGGGACAGCATTAATGGCTACACCTTC
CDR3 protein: CAISVAGDSINGYTF

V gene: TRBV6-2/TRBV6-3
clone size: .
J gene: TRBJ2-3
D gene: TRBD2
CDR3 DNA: TGTGCCAGCAGTTACTCGGGTCCGACTAGCGGGACAGATACGCAGTATTTT
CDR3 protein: CASSYSGPTSGTDTQYF

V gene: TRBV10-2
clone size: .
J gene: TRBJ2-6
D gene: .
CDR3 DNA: TGCGCCACCTACTACTCTGGGGCCAACGTCCTGACTTTC
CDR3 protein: CATYYSGANVLTF

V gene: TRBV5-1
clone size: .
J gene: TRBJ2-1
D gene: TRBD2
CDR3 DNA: TGCGCCAGCAGTCCGGGACTAGCGGCTCAGGAATGGTTCTTC
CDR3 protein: CASSPGLAAQEWFF

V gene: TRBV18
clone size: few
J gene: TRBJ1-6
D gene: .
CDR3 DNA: TGTGCCAGCTCACTTGACAGGCCAGGGCTCTCCCTCCACTTT
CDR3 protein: CASSLDRPGLSLHF

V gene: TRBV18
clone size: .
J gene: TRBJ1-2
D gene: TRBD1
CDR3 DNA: TGTGCCAGCTCACCTACCGGGACAGGGGATGGCTACACCTTC
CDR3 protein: CASSPTGTGDGYTF

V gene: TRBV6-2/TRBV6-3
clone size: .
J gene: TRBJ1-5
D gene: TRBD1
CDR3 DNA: TGTGCCAGCAGTCTCAGGGGGTATGGCAATCAGCCCCAGCATTTT
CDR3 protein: CASSLRGYGNQPQHF

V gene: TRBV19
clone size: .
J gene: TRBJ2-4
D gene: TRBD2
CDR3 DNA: TGTGCCAGTAGTATTATAACCCTAGCGGGGGGGCGGACCATTCAGTACTTC
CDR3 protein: CASSIITLAGGRTIQYF

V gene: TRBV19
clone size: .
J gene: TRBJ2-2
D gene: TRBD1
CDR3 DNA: TGTGCCAGTAGTAGACAGGGGGGCAGGAATACCGGGGAGCTGTTTTTT
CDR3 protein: CASSRQGGRNTGELFF

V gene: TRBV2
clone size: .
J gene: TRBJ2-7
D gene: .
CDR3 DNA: TGTGCCAGCAGCCTGGACAGCGGGATTGAGCAGTACTTC
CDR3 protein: CASSLDSGIEQYF

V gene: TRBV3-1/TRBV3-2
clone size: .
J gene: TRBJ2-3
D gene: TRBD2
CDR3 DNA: TGTGCCAGCAGCCCTACACGTAGCGGGATCCGCACAGATACGCAGTATTTT
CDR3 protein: CASSPTRSGIRTDTQYF

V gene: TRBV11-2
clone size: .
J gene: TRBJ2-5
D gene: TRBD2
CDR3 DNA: TGTGCCAGCAGCTTAGTGTCGGGGGGTATCGAAGAGACCCAGTACTTC
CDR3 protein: CASSLVSGGIEETQYF

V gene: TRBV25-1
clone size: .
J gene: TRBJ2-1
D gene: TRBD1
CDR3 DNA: TGTGCCAGCAGTGGAACAGGGGTTCGGGGCAATGAGCAGTTCTTC
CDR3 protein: CASSGTGVRGNEQFF

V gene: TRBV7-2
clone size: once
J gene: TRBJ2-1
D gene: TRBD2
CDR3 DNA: TGTGCCAGCAGCTTCCCCGGACTAGCCTTCAATGAGCAGTTCTTC
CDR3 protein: CASSFPGLAFNEQFF

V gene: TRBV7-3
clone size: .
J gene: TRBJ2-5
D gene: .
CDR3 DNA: TGTGCCAGCAGCCCCCTGATGGCGGGAGAGACCCAGTACTTC
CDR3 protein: CASSPLMAGETQYF

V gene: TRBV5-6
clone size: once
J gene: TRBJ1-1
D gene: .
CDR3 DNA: TGTGCCAGCAGCTTGGTGGTCGGGGGGCAGGGGCGAACTGAAGCTTTCTTT
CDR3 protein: CASSLVVGGQGRTEAFF

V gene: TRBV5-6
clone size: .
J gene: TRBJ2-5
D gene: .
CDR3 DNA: TGTGCCAGCAGGGAACAGGGTCGAGAGACCCAGTACTTC
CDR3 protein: CASREQGRETQYF

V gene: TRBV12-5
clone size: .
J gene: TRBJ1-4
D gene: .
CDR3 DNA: TGTGCTAGTGGTTTGGGGCTAGGTGGTGAAAAACTGTTTTTT
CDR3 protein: CASGLGLGGEKLFF

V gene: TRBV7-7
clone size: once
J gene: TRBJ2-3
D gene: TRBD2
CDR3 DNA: TGTGCCAGCAGCTTACGACTAGCGGGAGGGGACACAGATACGCAGTATTTT
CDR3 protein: CASSLRLAGGDTDTQYF

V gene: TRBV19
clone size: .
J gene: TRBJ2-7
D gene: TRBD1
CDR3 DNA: TGTGCCAGTAGTGAACCGGACAGGGGGCAGTACGAGCAGTACTTC
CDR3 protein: CASSEPDRGQYEQYF

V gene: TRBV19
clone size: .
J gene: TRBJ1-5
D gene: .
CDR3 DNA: TGTGCCAGTAGTAGGCAGGGTAGAGGAAATCAGCCCCAGCATTTT
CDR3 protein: CASSRQGRGNQPQHF

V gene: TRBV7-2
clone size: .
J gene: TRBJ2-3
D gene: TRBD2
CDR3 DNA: TGTGCCAGCAGCTTTACGGGGGGGCGCACAGATACGCAGTATTTT
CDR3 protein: CASSFTGGRTDTQYF